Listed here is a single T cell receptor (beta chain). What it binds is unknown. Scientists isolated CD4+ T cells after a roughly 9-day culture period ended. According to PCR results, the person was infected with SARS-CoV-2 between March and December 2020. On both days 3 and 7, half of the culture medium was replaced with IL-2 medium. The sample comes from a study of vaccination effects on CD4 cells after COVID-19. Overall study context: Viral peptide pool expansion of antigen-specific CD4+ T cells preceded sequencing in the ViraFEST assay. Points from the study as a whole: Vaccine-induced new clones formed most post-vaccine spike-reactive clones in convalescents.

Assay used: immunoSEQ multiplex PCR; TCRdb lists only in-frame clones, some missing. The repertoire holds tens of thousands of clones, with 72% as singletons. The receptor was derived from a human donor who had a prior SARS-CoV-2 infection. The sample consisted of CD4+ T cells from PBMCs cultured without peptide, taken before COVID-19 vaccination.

CDR3 nucleotides: TGTGCCAGCAGCCGGGACTCTAACACAGATACGCAGTATTTT. This translates into CASSRDSNTDTQYF. V and J are TRBV11-3 and TRBJ2-3, with D possibly matching TRBD2 (6 bases). CDR1 and CDR2 from the germline V gene are SGHNT and YENEEA. The CDR3 is made up of 14 amino acids. Trimming removed 5 bases at V and 2 bases at J, with 11 bases between.